This T cell receptor beta chain was sequenced for a study of cytomegalovirus exposure and HLA in healthy donors. Study background: Within the Caucasian-associated ancestry cluster were roughly 82% of the 300 to 450 genotyped donors. Findings of the study overall: TCR beta V- and J-gene trimming was later associated with a missense DCLRE1C variant.

Amplification used 60 Vbeta primers and 13 Jbeta primers. Sequencing used immunoSEQ multiplex PCR; TCRdb keeps in-frame clones, though not all of them. Of about 180,000 clones listed, around three quarters are singletons. Regarding this clone: Its antigen is currently unknown.

Material: PBMCs. The sequence derives from a man aged 35 to 55 in good health and CMV-seronegative.

The CDR3 region has the DNA TGTGCCAGCAGCTTAAGGGGGAGCAATCAGCCCCAGCATTTT. Its protein is CASSLRGSNQPQHF. V is TRBV7-9 and J is TRBJ1-5; possible D gene TRBD1, 6 bases. The V gene's germline CDR1 is SEHNR and CDR2 FQNEAQ (reference sequence). CDR3 length: 14 residues. The V gene lost 2 bases and the J gene lost 1 base, with 6 bases spanning the gap.